This T cell receptor (gamma chain) derives from a study of intestinal T cells in coeliac disease (dated by TCRdb to 2018 to 2020). Turning to the overall study: In the TRG cohort, the mean age of coeliac patients was 15 to 16 years compared with roughly 52 years for controls, so the coeliac patients were much younger than the controls. Duodenal biopsies from 30 to 40 coeliac disease patients and around 21 non-coeliac controls made up a second, larger TCR-gamma (TRG) cohort. In the TCR-delta (TRD) cohort, there were duodenal biopsies from approximately 10 coeliac disease patients and approximately 10 non-coeliac controls.

Trimmed from V: 0 bases; trimmed from J: 9 bases; junction bases lacking a gene match: 16. Per the germline V gene, EGSNGY is the CDR1 and YDSYNSKV is the CDR2. The CDR3 contains 17 residues, cysteine and phenylalanine counted. The only DNA kept is the CDR3, 51 bases in frame from the first base. About this clone itself: What antigen it recognizes has not been identified. Nothing much larger sits one base from this clone, and base qualities are not available.

Summary of the overall study and its limitations: Repeated CDR3 amino acid sequences could not be distinguished from PCR duplicates. TRG clustering correctly classified most of the 54 biopsies (approximately 94%), with a reported leave-one-out accuracy of roughly 90%. The coeliac group and the control group were significantly different in age, but an analysis split by age did not give significant classification. FFPE-derived DNA was found to be relatively degraded, and loss of a proportion of TCR sequences in each sample was likely caused by this degradation. In training, clustering based on TRD kmers put every one of the 22 biopsies in the right class, and the leave-one-out accuracy was reported as 91%.

Genomic DNA was extracted with the QIAamp DNA FFPE tissue kit from ten 5-um FFPE scrolls per case. Fully anonymised formalin-fixed paraffin-embedded duodenal biopsies surplus to diagnostic needs were used to test TCR repertoire-based classification of coeliac disease. Preparation of the library involved multiplex PCR. These reads were obtained on an Ion Torrent PGM. The LymphoTrack kit, which has primers carrying Illumina adapters, was used to amplify TRG repertoires from roughly 220 ng of biopsy DNA. After purification with AMPure XP beads and quantification on a 2100 Bioanalyzer, the TRG amplicons were pooled in equimolar amounts. An Ion PGM instrument was used to sequence the TRG libraries. From the authors' description of their analysis: FastX discarded any read in which over 10% of nucleotides had a quality score below the third quartile for that patient. IMGT/HighV-QUEST was used to align the reads, assigning V, D and J genes, identifying CDR3 regions and assessing functionality. Sequences were converted to amino acids, and every sequence predicted to be non-functional was removed. CDR3s were broken into kmers both with and without positional annotation, kmer frequencies were analysed by PCA, and samples were clustered using each of the 1023 combinations of PCs 1-10. Leave-one-out cross-validation was used to validate the classification, with parameters re-optimised on the remaining samples in each round. Shannon diversity was calculated with the vegan R package from repeated random subsamples, each the size of the lowest read count. TCRdb called clones afresh from the public reads with CATT; identical DNA rows were later merged. It is TCRdb's table, rather than the study itself, that gives the V and J calls and clone size. This sample comprises hundreds of gamma-chain clones, around 40% of them detected only once. Approximately 40% of the sample rests with the top ten.

This clonotype was sampled from a human donor with celiac disease. The sequenced sample consisted of a duodenal biopsy. Recombination linked TRGV2 to TRGJP2. The DNA reads TGTGCCACCTGGGACGGGTCCTCTCGGATGGGCTATTGGATCAAGACGTTT. The resulting protein is CATWDGSSRMGYWIKTF.